Listed below are T cell receptor beta chains from one sample, sequenced in a study of shared clonotypes between healthy human individuals. TCRdb keeps only in-frame clones here, not all; method: immunoSEQ multiplex PCR. The sample lists 550,000 to 700,000 clones, roughly 73% seen once, with around 1.8% in the top ten. Source material: memory CD4+ T cells sorted from blood. These receptors all come from a woman in her thirties in good health. CDR3s include the opening cysteine and the closing phenylalanine or tryptophan. A D gene is named only where the DNA matches it firmly. Clone sizes are given selectively: once, few, many, or a class where the clone is expanded.

>TRBJ2-3|.|.|17|TRBV7-9
CASSPGLVRSSTDTQYF
TGTGCCAGCAGCCCAGGACTGGTACGGTCTAGCACAGATACGCAGTATTTT
>TRBJ2-7|.|few|14|TRBV28
CASNSGQSSYEQYF
TGTGCCAGCAATAGCGGCCAGAGCTCCTACGAGCAGTACTTC
>TRBJ2-7|.|.|13|TRBV28
CASRTMTDYEQYF
TGTGCCAGCAGAACAATGACAGACTACGAGCAGTACTTC
>TRBJ2-3|TRBD2|.|15|TRBV6-5
CASSYFAGEADTQYF
TGTGCCAGCAGTTACTTCGCGGGAGAGGCAGATACGCAGTATTTT
>TRBJ1-1|TRBD1|.|16|TRBV5-1
CASRWGTGAVNTEAFF
TGCGCCAGCAGGTGGGGGACAGGGGCCGTAAACACTGAAGCTTTCTTT
>TRBJ1-1|.|.|13|TRBV2
CASSGLSNTEAFF
TGTGCCAGCAGTGGACTCTCGAACACTGAAGCTTTCTTT
>TRBJ2-1|.|.|12|TRBV4-1
CASSPNGNEQFF
TGCGCCAGCAGCCCCAACGGGAATGAGCAGTTCTTC
>TRBJ1-4|TRBD1|.|17|TRBV6-1
CASSEYWRDRAYEKLFF
TGTGCCAGCAGTGAATATTGGAGGGACAGGGCTTATGAAAAACTGTTTTTT
>TRBJ2-7|.|.|13|TRBV6-1
CASSEAWRPEQYF
TGTGCCAGCAGTGAAGCTTGGAGGCCCGAGCAGTACTTC
>TRBJ1-1|.|.|13|TRBV7-2
CASSLQVNTEAFF
TGTGCCAGCAGCTTGCAGGTGAACACTGAAGCTTTCTTT
>TRBJ2-5|.|.|16|TRBV27
CASSFSRRGTKETQYF
TGTGCCAGCAGTTTTTCAAGGCGCGGGACGAAAGAGACCCAGTACTTC